Presented here are 9 T cell receptor beta chains from one specimen sequenced in a study of CD8 T cells in ankylosing spondylitis. Each CDR3 protein is one row after TCRdb ran MiXCR on the 5' RACE reads. The sample lists around 150,000 distinct CDR3 sequences, 11% occurring once. Input material: blood, either unsorted or a sorted T cell fraction (not recorded which). The source is a male donor with ankylosing spondylitis or in good health (not recorded which).

Details on this clonotype: The junction differs from germline at one of its ends, possibly a read error. The rearrangement joins TRBV3-1 to TRBJ2-1, with D unclear. This CDR3 has 13 amino acids. Germline V lookup: CDR1 LGHDT, CDR2 YNNKEL (reference sequence). Here the CDR3 reads CTSSQGGDNERFF. The CDR3 DNA reads as TGTACCAGCAGCCAAGGCGGCGACAATGAGCGGTTCTTC.

This clonotype was seen ten or more times. The chain recombines TRBV19 with TRBJ2-7; tentatively, D is TRBD1 (5 bases). Germline CDR1 LNHDA, CDR2 SQIVND (reference sequence). Trimming cost V 5 bases and J 5 bases, with 13 bases left between them. The CDR3 length is 13 residues. The CDR3 region has the DNA TGTGCCAGTAGTGCGGCAGGGCTCCACGAGCAGTACTTC. Its translation: CASSAAGLHEQYF.

About this clonotype: It may be a read error: a sequence one base away is much more abundant. Given the absence of the conserved phenylalanine or tryptophan at the CDR3 end, a read error is likely. The rearrangement joins TRBV15 to TRBJ1-6; D is unclear. The CDR3 has 15 amino acids. Trimming left V 3 bases short and J 8 bases short, with 14 bases between. CDR1 is LNHNV and CDR2 is YYDKDF in the germline V gene (reference sequence). The CDR3 loop reads CATSSAMGPYSPLHL. CDR3 nucleotides: TGTGCCACCAGCAGCGCGATGGGCCCATATTCACCCCTCCACCTT.

V and J are TRBV7-2 and TRBJ2-5, with 7 bases that match TRBD1. Germline V gene lookup returns CDR1 SGHTA and CDR2 FQGNSA. This CDR3 region has 15 residues. J was trimmed by 5 bases and V by 3 bases; bases with no gene match: 9. The CDR3: CASSFTGADRETQYF. CDR3 nucleotides: TGTGCCAGCAGCTTTACAGGGGCCGATAGGGAGACCCAGTACTTC.

The chain combines TRBV7-8 with TRBJ1-2, with no clear D. V gave up 0 bases and J gave up 5 bases, with 10 bases separating them. The CDR3 is 14 amino acids. Per germline, CDR1 SGHVS and CDR2 FQNEAQ. This CDR3 reads CASSLARQSYGYTF. DNA for the CDR3: TGTGCCAGCAGCTTAGCTCGGCAGTCATATGGCTACACCTTC.

The chain employs TRBV20-1 and TRBJ2-1; D unresolved. CDR3 size: 12 residues. From germline, CDR1 is DFQATT and CDR2 SNEGSKA (reference sequence). The germline V and J ends were trimmed by 7 bases and 0 bases, with 7 bases remaining between them. CDR3 in amino acids: CSVTSSYNEQFF. CDR3 coding DNA: TGCAGTGTGACCAGCTCCTACAATGAGCAGTTCTTC.

V gene TRBV27 combines with J gene TRBJ2-1; 10 bases fit TRBD2. The CDR3 is 19 amino acids. After removal of 1 base from V and 1 base from J, the junction contained 10 bases not matched to a gene. Per the germline V gene, CDR1 is MNHEY and CDR2 is SMNVEV (reference sequence). The CDR3 here is CASSLWLSGGTSSYNEQFF. The CDR3 region has the DNA TGTGCCAGCAGTTTATGGCTTAGCGGGGGGACTAGTTCCTACAATGAGCAGTTCTTC.

This clonotype was recorded many times. The V and J genes are TRBV28 and TRBJ1-2, with unresolved D. Germline values: CDR1 MDHEN, CDR2 SYDVKM. The CDR3 is 12 residues long. V was clipped by 2 bases and J by 3 bases, with 4 bases between them. CDR3 bases: TGTGCCAGCAGTTTAGAGGACTATGGCTACACCTTC. Its translation: CASSLEDYGYTF.

V usage is TRBV3-1 and J usage is TRBJ2-6, with TRBD2 identical over 10 bases. The germline CDR1 and CDR2 sequences are LGHDT and YNNKEL (reference sequence). The CDR3 totals 18 residues. V was clipped by 6 bases and J by 2 bases; unmatched bases: 10. The CDR3 DNA follows: TGTGCCAGCAGTCTACTCACTAGCGGGGATGCTGGGGCCAACGTCCTGACTTTC. Translating it yields CASSLLTSGDAGANVLTF. The full variable domain, in which reference TRBV3-1 and TRBJ2-6 provide the parts outside the CDR3, is DTAVSQTPKYLVTQMGNDKSIKCEQNLGHDTMYWYKQDSKKFLKIMFSYNNKELIINETVPNRFSPKSPDKAHLNLHINSLELGDSAVYFCASSLLTSGDAGANVLTFGAGSRLTVL.